This T cell receptor (beta chain) came from a study of shared T cell receptors in the human thymus. This clone appeared a few times. Germline values: CDR1 LNHDA, CDR2 SQIVND (reference sequence). This CDR3 comprises 14 residues. Trimming took 6 bases from V and 2 from J; bases not matched to a gene: 3. Sequencing was performed with immunoSEQ multiplex PCR; in TCRdb, only in-frame clones are kept and a portion is missing. The table records hundreds of thousands of clones, around 87% of them present only once. These records were also assigned to another study, of human thymus T cells. That publication notes: Corrective surgery for congenital heart defects was being performed on the healthy Finnish infants who served as donors. It was from resections taken during corrective heart surgery that the thymus tissue came. Thymic and blood repertoires seemed to show skewed V and J gene use. Unrelated individuals reportedly shared highly overlapping thymic TCR repertoires.

V is TRBV19 and J is TRBJ2-7; TRBD2 agrees at 11 bases. The sequence was collected from a boy less than two years old with a congenital heart defect. Sequenced input: thymocytes. DNA of the CDR3: TGTGCCAGTAGAGGGACTAGCGGACCCTACGAGCAGTACTTC. This encodes CASRGTSGPYEQYF.